A selection of T cell receptor beta chains follows, all from one sample in a study of identical twins. TCRdb recomputed calls from the 5' RACE reads with MiXCR, one row per CDR3 protein. The data contain about 890,000 distinct CDR3 sequences, 9% to 15% of them singletons. These data were also filed under a second study, of yellow fever vaccine responses in identical twins.

Sequenced input: PBMCs. The receptors come from a woman between 18 and 29 years old in good health. The CDR3 runs from the conserved cysteine through the conserved F or W. D genes are given only for firm matches. Size is stated for part of the rows, as once, few or many counts, or as a class when the clone is expanded.

j_call | v_call | clone_size | d_call | cdr3_nt | cdr3_aa
TRBJ2-3 | TRBV12-3/TRBV12-4 | few | - | TGTGCCAGCAGTTTAGGGGGGGGCGACACAGATACGCAGTATTTT | CASSLGGGDTDTQYF
TRBJ2-7 | TRBV12-3/TRBV12-4 | few | TRBD2 | TGTGCCAGCAGCGAGAAAAGCGGGGACTCCTACGAGCAGTACTTC | CASSEKSGDSYEQYF
TRBJ1-5 | TRBV28 | many | TRBD1 | TGTGCCAGCAGTTTTGACAGGGTGAATCAGCCCCAGCATTTT | CASSFDRVNQPQHF
TRBJ1-1 | TRBV7-9 | - | - | TGTGCCAGCAGCTTAGAGCAGATAAACACTGAAGCTTTCTTT | CASSLEQINTEAFF
TRBJ2-7 | TRBV4-1 | - | - | TGCGCCAGCAGCCGGGACGGTGCCTACGAGCAGTACTTC | CASSRDGAYEQYF
TRBJ2-3 | TRBV6-5 | few | TRBD2 | TGTGCCAGCAGTTCAATAGCGGGAGCAGCAGATACGCAGTATTTT | CASSSIAGAADTQYF
TRBJ2-3 | TRBV20-1 | many | - | TGCAGTGCAAGGTCCACAGATACGCAGTATTTT | CSARSTDTQYF
TRBJ2-1 | TRBV29-1 | many | - | TGCAGCGTTGGCCCGGGAGTAGGGAATGAGCAGTTCTTC | CSVGPGVGNEQFF
TRBJ2-7 | TRBV5-1 | - | - | TGCGCCAGCAGCTTGGCCGACTGGAACTACGAGCAGTACTTC | CASSLADWNYEQYF
TRBJ1-5 | TRBV6-2/TRBV6-3 | - | TRBD1 | TGTGCCAGCAGTTACGGGGTTGGACAGGGAGGCTATCAGCCCCAGCATTTT | CASSYGVGQGGYQPQHF
TRBJ2-2 | TRBV12-3/TRBV12-4 | - | - | TGTGCCAGCAGTCTTCGGCCCTCTTATACCGGGGAGCTGTTTTTT | CASSLRPSYTGELFF
TRBJ2-7 | TRBV29-1 | few | TRBD2 | TGCAGCGCTGGGACTAGCGGCTACGAGCAGTACTTC | CSAGTSGYEQYF
TRBJ2-3 | TRBV5-1 | - | - | TGCGCCAGCAGCCCCATAACTAGCACAGATACGCAGTATTTT | CASSPITSTDTQYF
TRBJ2-1 | TRBV29-1 | many | - | TGCAGCGTTGAAGTACTAGGCAATGAGCAGTTCTTC | CSVEVLGNEQFF
TRBJ2-1 | TRBV20-1 | - | TRBD2 | TGCAGTGCTAGATATCGACTAGCGGGAGGGAATGAGCAGTTCTTC | CSARYRLAGGNEQFF
TRBJ2-1 | TRBV5-1 | few | TRBD2 | TGCGCCAGCAGCACCCCACCCGGGACTAGCGGGATCAAGACCTACAATGAGCAGTTCTTC | CASSTPPGTSGIKTYNEQFF
TRBJ2-7 | TRBV4-1 | - | - | TGCGCCAGCAGCCAAGAAAGAGGGGCCTACGAGCAGTACTTC | CASSQERGAYEQYF
TRBJ2-3 | TRBV6-5 | many | - | TGTGCCAGCAGCTACGACAGCACAGATACGCAGTATTTT | CASSYDSTDTQYF
TRBJ2-1 | TRBV7-3 | few | TRBD2 | TGTGCCAGCAGCTTTAGCGGGAACGTGAATGAGCAGTTCTTC | CASSFSGNVNEQFF
TRBJ1-1 | TRBV11-2 | many | TRBD1 | TGTGCAACGGGACAGGGGGTAGGAGGTGAAGCTTTCTTT | CATGQGVGGEAFF
TRBJ2-1 | TRBV7-2 | - | - | TGTGCCAGCAGCCAACCAACGGTTGGTGAGCAGTTCTTC | CASSQPTVGEQFF
TRBJ2-2 | TRBV19 | - | - | TGTGCCAGTATGTATAGCGTTGCCACCGGGGAGCTGTTTTTT | CASMYSVATGELFF
TRBJ1-4 | TRBV7-9 | - | - | TGTGCCAGCAGCCTGGGACGGGAGGAAAAACTGTTTTTT | CASSLGREEKLFF
TRBJ2-7 | TRBV7-9 | few | TRBD2 | TGTGCCAGCAGCCCTGGACTAGCGGGAGTTTTCGAGCAGTACTTC | CASSPGLAGVFEQYF
TRBJ2-1 | TRBV19 | - | - | TGTGCCAGTAGACCCCCGGGCAGACCTCACGGTGAGCAGTTCTTC | CASRPPGRPHGEQFF
TRBJ2-5 | TRBV6-1 | - | - | TGTGCCAGCAGTGACGGTCTAGAGACCCAGTACTTC | CASSDGLETQYF
TRBJ1-1 | TRBV12-3/TRBV12-4 | - | TRBD1 | TGTGCCAGCAGTTTACGGACAGGGGGCCCAATGAACACTGAAGCTTTCTTT | CASSLRTGGPMNTEAFF
TRBJ2-1 | TRBV9 | - | TRBD2 | TGTGCCAGCACCCCCGGACAGAGCGGGAGTTACAATGAGCAGTTCTTC | CASTPGQSGSYNEQFF
TRBJ1-1 | TRBV12-3/TRBV12-4 | few | - | TGTGCCAGCAGTGCCCTCTTGGGGGGGGCTTTCTTT | CASSALLGGAFF
TRBJ2-3 | TRBV16 | - | - | TGTGCCAGCAGCCACGCAGGGGCGGATACGCAGTATTTT | CASSHAGADTQYF
TRBJ2-7 | TRBV6-5 | few | TRBD2 | TGTGCCAGCAGTTACGTGACTAGCGGAGGCGGGCAGCGCGAGCAGTACTTC | CASSYVTSGGGQREQYF
TRBJ2-5 | TRBV24-1 | - | - | TGTGCCACCAGTGATTTAGCGGACAGAGCTCAAGAGACCCAGTACTTC | CATSDLADRAQETQYF
TRBJ1-2 | TRBV10-3 | few | - | TGTGCCATCAGGGACAGTGCTCGGTATGGCTACACCTTC | CAIRDSARYGYTF
TRBJ2-7 | TRBV20-1 | few | TRBD2 | TGCAGTGCCGGGTCGGGAGGGGCCTACGAGCAGTACTTC | CSAGSGGAYEQYF
TRBJ1-3 | TRBV28 | few | TRBD1 | TGTGCCAGCACCCGGGGACAGACCAGCTCTGGAAACACCATATATTTT | CASTRGQTSSGNTIYF
TRBJ2-3 | TRBV15 | many | - | TGTGCCACCAGCAGAGCGTCCGGGGGAGATACGCAGTATTTT | CATSRASGGDTQYF
TRBJ2-2 | TRBV12-3/TRBV12-4 | many | - | TGTGCCAGCAGTCCGCCGGTCGACCCGAACACCGGGGAGCTGTTTTTT | CASSPPVDPNTGELFF
TRBJ2-7 | TRBV5-1 | many | TRBD2 | TGCGCCAGCAGTATTGGACTAGCGGGGTTCAACGAGCAGTACTTC | CASSIGLAGFNEQYF
TRBJ2-1 | TRBV29-1 | - | - | TGCAGCGTTCAGGGTTGGCCAAAAATTGAAGCCCGGAACAATGAGCAGTTCTTC | CSVQGWPKIEARNNEQFF
TRBJ1-6 | TRBV4-1 | few | - | TGCGCCAGCAGCCAAGGGACAGAGTATGCCAATTCACCCCTCCACTTT | CASSQGTEYANSPLHF
TRBJ1-6 | TRBV6-2/TRBV6-3 | few | - | TGTGCCAGCAGTTACTTTCTGGAAACCTCCTATAATTCACCCCTCCACTTT | CASSYFLETSYNSPLHF
TRBJ1-1 | TRBV25-1 | - | - | TGTGCCAGCAGTGAATTACAGGGAGGATTGAACACTGAAGCTTTCTTT | CASSELQGGLNTEAFF
TRBJ2-2 | TRBV6-1 | - | TRBD1 | TGTGCCAGTAGAGACAGGGGGGCCGGGGAGCTGTTTTTT | CASRDRGAGELFF
TRBJ2-7 | TRBV24-1 | many | TRBD1 | TGTGCCACCAGTGATCCGGGACAGGGGGCAAAGCAGTACTTC | CATSDPGQGAKQYF
TRBJ2-1 | TRBV18 | - | TRBD2 | TGTGCCAGCTCCCGACTAGCGGGGGCCCGTTACAATGAGCAGTTCTTC | CASSRLAGARYNEQFF
TRBJ2-3 | TRBV2 | few | - | TGTGCCAGCAAGACAGCAGATACGCAGTATTTT | CASKTADTQYF